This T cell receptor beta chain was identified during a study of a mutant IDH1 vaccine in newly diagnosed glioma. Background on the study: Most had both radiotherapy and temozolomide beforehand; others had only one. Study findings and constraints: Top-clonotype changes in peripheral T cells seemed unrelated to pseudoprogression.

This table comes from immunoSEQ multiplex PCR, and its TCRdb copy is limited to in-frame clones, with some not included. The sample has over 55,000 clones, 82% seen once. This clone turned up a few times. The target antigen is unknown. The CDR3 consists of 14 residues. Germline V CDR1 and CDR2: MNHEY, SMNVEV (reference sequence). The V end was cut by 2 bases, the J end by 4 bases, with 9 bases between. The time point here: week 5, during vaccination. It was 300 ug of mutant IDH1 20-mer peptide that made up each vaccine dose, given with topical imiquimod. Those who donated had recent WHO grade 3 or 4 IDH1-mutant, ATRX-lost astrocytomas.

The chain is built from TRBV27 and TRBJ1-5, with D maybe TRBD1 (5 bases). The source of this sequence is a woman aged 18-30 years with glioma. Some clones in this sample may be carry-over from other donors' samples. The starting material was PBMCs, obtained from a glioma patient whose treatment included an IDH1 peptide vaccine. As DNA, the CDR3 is TGTGCCAGCAGTTTAGCAGGGTTTAATCAGCCCCAGCATTTT. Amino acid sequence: CASSLAGFNQPQHF.